This T cell receptor beta chain was documented in a study of cytomegalovirus exposure and HLA in healthy donors. Study-level results: Sequencing had likely introduced a cluster of highly shared sequence variants as an artifact.

The CDR3 length is 13 residues. The V and J ends lost 8 bases and 6 bases respectively, with 16 bases between them. Looked up from germline, CDR1 is ENHRY and CDR2 is SYGVKD. Amplification used 60 Vbeta primers and 13 Jbeta primers. The method was immunoSEQ multiplex PCR; TCRdb's version includes in-frame clones alone and lacks a portion of them. The table lists 65,000 to 70,000 clones, 85% to 90% of them singletons, with around 10% in the top ten. In nominal health when sampled, donors likely had unrecorded immune exposures nonetheless. About this clone itself: Its matching antigen is unknown.

This sequence joins TRBV10-3 and TRBJ1-2, with a weak D call TRBD1 (6 bases). The sequenced sample was PBMCs. This clonotype was obtained from a woman aged 25 to 39 in good health and CMV-seropositive. The CDR3 sequence: CAIRYQQGNGYTF. The CDR3 coding sequence is TGTGCCATCCGATACCAGCAGGGGAATGGCTACACCTTC.